What follows are 10 T cell receptor beta chains derived from one specimen sequenced in a study of cytomegalovirus exposure and HLA in healthy donors (dated by TCRdb to about 2017). Library generation was performed with the immunoSEQ multiplex PCR assay. For the multiplex PCR, a mixture combining 60 forward primers for TCR Vbeta segments and 13 reverse primers for TCR Jbeta segments was used. TCRdb carries this immuneACCESS record with in-frame sequences only. Its versions omit some clonotypes, under half of them owing to an unresolved V gene in the studies checked, with the rest unexplained. A total of 150,000 to 200,000 clones appear in this sample, around 80% of them only once. 2.5% to 3.5% of the sample belongs to the ten largest clones. The specimen was PBMCs. Source of these receptors: a woman between 45 and 60 years old in good health and CMV-seropositive.

The chain carries TRBV29-1 and TRBJ1-2; D perhaps matches TRBD1 (5 bases). Per the germline V gene, CDR1 is SQVTM and CDR2 is ANQGSEA. This CDR3 has 12 amino acids. Trimming stripped 4 bases from V and 1 base from J, with 7 bases between. The CDR3 region is CSVGGDNYGYTF. For the CDR3, the DNA is TGCAGCGTTGGGGGCGATAACTATGGCTACACCTTC. The full variable domain, rest sourced from reference TRBV29-1 and TRBJ1-2, is SAVISQKPSRDICQRGTSLTIQCQVDSQVTMMFWYRQQPGQSLTLIATANQGSEATYESGFVIDKFPISRPNLTFSTLTVSNMSPEDSSIYLCSVGGDNYGYTFGSGTRLTVV.

The V call is TRBV28, the J call TRBJ2-7, with TRBD2 as a possible D gene (5 bases). Trimming removed 8 bases at V and 3 bases at J, with 14 bases between. Germline assignment: CDR1 MDHEN and CDR2 SYDVKM. CDR3 length: 13 amino acids. This chain's CDR3 is CASRSEGYYEQYF. The CDR3 bases are TGTGCCAGCCGTAGCGAAGGGTACTACGAGCAGTACTTC.

The chain links TRBV4-3 to TRBJ2-1; TRBD2 agrees at 10 bases. V dropped 4 bases and J dropped 8; count of bases not matched to a gene: 11. From germline, CDR1 is LGHNA and CDR2 YSLEER. This CDR3 spans 16 amino acids. The CDR3 nucleotides are TGCGCCAGCAGCCGCGAGGGGACTAGCGTGACGGATGAGCAGTTCTTC. Encoded protein: CASSREGTSVTDEQFF.

The chain employs TRBV9 and TRBJ2-1; D gene ambiguous. Trimming removed 3 bases from V and 4 bases from J, with 11 bases in between. The CDR3 spans 14 residues. From germline, CDR1 is SGDLS and CDR2 YYNGEE. The chain's CDR3 is CASSANPVYNEQFF. CDR3 coding DNA: TGTGCCAGCAGCGCCAACCCGGTTTACAATGAGCAGTTCTTC.

The gene calls are TRBV30 and TRBJ1-2, with D maybe TRBD1 (5 bases). CDR3 size: 11 residues. Germline V lookup: CDR1 GTSNPN, CDR2 SVGIG (reference sequence). Trimming shortened V by 8 bases and J by 2 bases, and 9 bases separated the two germline ends. The CDR3 reads CAGGVNYGYTF. Here the CDR3 DNA reads TGTGCCGGGGGGGTAAACTATGGCTACACCTTC.

This clone was seen a handful of times. The same CDR3 also results from other DNA sequences found in this sample. The chain combines TRBV19 with TRBJ2-1; D possibly corresponds to TRBD2 (6 bases). The V and J ends lost 4 bases and 6 bases respectively, with 10 bases between them. Looked up from germline, CDR1 is LNHDA and CDR2 is SQIVND (reference sequence). The CDR3 is 13 residues long. The CDR3 nucleotides read TGTGCCAGTAGTAGCGGGGTAGTCAATGAGCAGTTCTTC. Translation gives CASSSGVVNEQFF.

In this sample, this clone turned up once. The chain is built from TRBV27 and TRBJ2-1; 7 bases are a match to TRBD2. V lost 4 bases and J lost 5; bases outside the gene matches: 8. Germline V lookup: CDR1 MNHEY, CDR2 SMNVEV (reference sequence). This CDR3 spans 15 amino acids. In DNA form, the CDR3 reads TGTGCCAGCAGTTCTCCCGGGAGGATAGACAATGAGCAGTTCTTC. This translates into CASSSPGRIDNEQFF.

The J gene is TRBJ2-7, the V gene TRBV19; 10 bases match TRBD1. CDR1 LNHDA and CDR2 SQIVND come from the germline V gene (reference sequence). V trimming: 3 bases; J trimming: 3 bases; junction bases outside the gene matches: 11. The CDR3 runs to 17 residues. In DNA, the CDR3 is TGTGCCAGTAGTATGGCCGGACAGGGGGTAACAAGCTACGAGCAGTACTTC. Protein sequence: CASSMAGQGVTSYEQYF.

The chain couples TRBV6-5 to TRBJ1-2; TRBD1 matches at 7 bases. Germline loops: CDR1 MNHEY, CDR2 SVGAGI. Unmatched junction bases numbered 7, after V lost 4 bases and J lost 5 bases. The CDR3 has 14 residues. CDR3 coding DNA: TGTGCCAGCAGTTCCCCGGGACAGTTGTATGGCTACACCTTC. Translation: CASSSPGQLYGYTF.

The chain recombines TRBV19 with TRBJ2-1, with 10 positions matching TRBD2. CDR3 length: 15 amino acids. J lost 7 bases, V lost 2 bases, and 5 bases had no gene match. Germline-derived CDR1 and CDR2 are LNHDA and SQIVND (reference sequence). The CDR3 coding sequence is TGTGCCAGTAGTATAAGCGGGGGGGCCGAAAATGAGCAGTTCTTC. It is translated as CASSISGGAENEQFF.